This TCR beta chain was recovered during a study of blood T cell repertoires in COVID-19. Generated by immunoSEQ multiplex PCR, the TCRdb table keeps only in-frame clones and is missing some. The sample shows 130,000 or so clones, around 87% of them seen only once. V shed 4 bases, J shed 6 bases, and the junction held 6 bases outside the gene matches. The length of the CDR3 is 14 residues. CDR1 and CDR2 from the germline V gene are MNHEY and SMNVEV (reference sequence). The chain employs TRBV27 and TRBJ2-7, with TRBD1 identical over 10 bases. The source material was peripheral blood. The TCR comes from an older man with active COVID-19. CDR3 region: CASSWDRGGVEQYF. The CDR3 nucleotides are TGTGCCAGCAGTTGGGACAGGGGTGGGGTCGAGCAGTACTTC.